Below, 7 T cell receptor beta chains from the same sample are listed, as sequenced in a study of blood T cell repertoires in COVID-19. Produced via immunoSEQ multiplex PCR; TCRdb's table is partial and in-frame only. The table records roughly 93,000 clones, roughly nine tenths of them present only once. Sequencing was done on a sample of peripheral blood. Every receptor here comes from a man in his fifties with acute or convalescent COVID-19.

The genes are TRBV5-4 and TRBJ1-1, with 8 bases matching TRBD1. Germline V gene lookup returns CDR1 SGHNT and CDR2 YYREEE (reference sequence). V lost 4 bases, J lost 0 bases, and 5 bases stayed unmatched. This CDR3 has 15 amino acids. CDR3 sequence: CASSLRQGMNTEAFF. The CDR3 DNA is TGTGCCAGCAGCCTCAGACAGGGGATGAACACTGAAGCTTTCTTT.

This clone has a handful of counts. The genes are TRBV19 and TRBJ1-3, with 7 bases fitting TRBD1. With 4 bases clipped from V and 0 bases from J, the junction kept 6 bases outside the gene matches. The CDR3 is 16 amino acids. Germline V gives CDR1 LNHDA, CDR2 SQIVND (reference sequence). The CDR3 region is CASSKRQGNSGNTIYF. The CDR3 coding sequence is TGTGCCAGTAGTAAGCGACAGGGAAACTCTGGAAACACCATATATTTT.

There are a few counts of this clone. V gene TRBV4-2 combines with J gene TRBJ1-1, with D tentatively TRBD1 (6 bases). The CDR3 has 16 amino acids. Trimming took off 4 bases at V and 2 bases at J, with 17 bases between the two ends. The germline CDR1 and CDR2 sequences are LGHNA and YNFKEQ. For the CDR3, the DNA is TGTGCCAGCAGCCCTCCCCAGGGACAAAGAAACACTGAAGCTTTCTTT. Encoded protein: CASSPPQGQRNTEAFF.

The V and J genes are TRBV9 and TRBJ2-2; 13 nucleotides match TRBD2. Germline CDR1 SGDLS, CDR2 YYNGEE. The CDR3 runs to 17 residues. After removal of 4 bases from V and 7 bases from J, the junction contained 10 bases not matched to a gene. The CDR3 sequence is CASSLTSGGAYSGELFF. The CDR3 bases are TGTGCCAGCAGCCTCACTAGCGGGGGGGCCTACAGCGGGGAGCTGTTTTTT.

The rearrangement links TRBV6-5 to TRBJ1-2; D is perhaps TRBD1 (5 bases). The CDR3 contains 13 residues. CDR1 and CDR2 (germline): MNHEY, SVGAGI. V lost 5 bases and J 12 bases, leaving 19 bases between the germline ends. CDR3 nucleotides: TGTGCCAGCAGTACCCCACCGGGACTTCCCCACACCTTC. It encodes CASSTPPGLPHTF.

The chain employs TRBV5-4 and TRBJ2-5; the D is unclear. The CDR3 spans 14 residues. The germline V gene has CDR1 SGHNT and CDR2 YYREEE (reference sequence). Trimming took 0 bases from V and 2 from J, leaving 8 bases between them. CDR3 loop: CASSLVARQETQYF. The DNA for the CDR3 is TGTGCCAGCAGCTTGGTAGCTCGACAAGAGACCCAGTACTTC. Based on the CDR3 plus reference TRBV5-4 and TRBJ2-5, the full variable domain is ETGVTQSPTHLIKTRGQQVTLRCSSQSGHNTVSWYQQALGQGPQFIFQYYREEENGRGNFPPRFSGLQFPNYSSELNVNALELDDSALYLCASSLVARQETQYFGPGTRLLVL.

This chain joins TRBV7-2 and TRBJ2-5, with 11 nucleotides matching TRBD2. The junction had 8 bases not matched to a gene; V was cut back by 5 bases and J by 3 bases. Looked up from germline, CDR1 is SGHTA and CDR2 is FQGNSA. The CDR3 totals 16 residues. CDR3: CASSPRTSGLKETQYF. The CDR3 DNA reads TGTGCCAGCAGCCCCAGGACTAGCGGGCTAAAAGAGACCCAGTACTTC.